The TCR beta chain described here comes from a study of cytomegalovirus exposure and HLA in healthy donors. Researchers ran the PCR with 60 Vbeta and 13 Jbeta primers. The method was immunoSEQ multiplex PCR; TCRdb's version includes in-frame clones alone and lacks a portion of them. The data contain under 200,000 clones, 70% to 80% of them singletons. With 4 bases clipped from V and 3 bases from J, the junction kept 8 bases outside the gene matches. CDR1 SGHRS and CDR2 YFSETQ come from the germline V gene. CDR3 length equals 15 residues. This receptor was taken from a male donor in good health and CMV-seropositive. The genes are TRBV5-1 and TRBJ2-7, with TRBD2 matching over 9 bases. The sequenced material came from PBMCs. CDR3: CASSVRLAEDYEQYF. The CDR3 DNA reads TGCGCCAGCAGCGTCCGACTAGCGGAGGACTACGAGCAGTACTTC.